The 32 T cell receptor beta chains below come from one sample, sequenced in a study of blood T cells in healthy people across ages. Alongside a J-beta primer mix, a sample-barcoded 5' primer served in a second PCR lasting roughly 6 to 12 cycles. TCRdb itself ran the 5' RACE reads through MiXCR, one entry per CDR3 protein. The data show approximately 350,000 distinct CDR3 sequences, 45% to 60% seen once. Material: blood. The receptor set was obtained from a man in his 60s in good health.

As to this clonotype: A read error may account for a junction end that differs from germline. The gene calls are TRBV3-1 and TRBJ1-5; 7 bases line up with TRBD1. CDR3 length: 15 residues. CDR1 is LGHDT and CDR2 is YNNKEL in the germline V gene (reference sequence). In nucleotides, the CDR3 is TGTGCTAGCAGCCGAGCGACAGGGATTAACCAGCCCCAGCATTTT. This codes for CASSRATGINQPQHF.

The CDR3 is CASSLSGSFSDTQYF. CDR3 DNA: TGTGCCAGCAGTTTGAGCGGGAGTTTTTCAGATACGCAGTATTTT. The rearrangement links TRBV28 to TRBJ2-3, with 8 nucleotides matching TRBD2. CDR3 size: 15 residues. Germline V gene data show CDR1 as MDHEN and CDR2 as SYDVKM. Germline trimming cut 3 bases from V and 4 bases from J; bases unmatched to any gene: 6.

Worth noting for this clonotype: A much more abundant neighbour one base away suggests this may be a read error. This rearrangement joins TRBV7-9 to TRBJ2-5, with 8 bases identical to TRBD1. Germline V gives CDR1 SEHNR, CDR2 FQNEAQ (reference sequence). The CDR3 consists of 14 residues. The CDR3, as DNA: TGTGCCAGCAGCTCAGACAGGGGACTCGAGACCCGGTACTTC. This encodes CASSSDRGLETRYF.

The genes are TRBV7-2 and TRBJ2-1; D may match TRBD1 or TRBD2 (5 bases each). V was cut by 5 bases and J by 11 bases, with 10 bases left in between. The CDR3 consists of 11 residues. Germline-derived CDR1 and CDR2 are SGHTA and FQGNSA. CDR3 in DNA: TGTGCCAGCAGCCCCCGGGACCAGCAGTTCTTC. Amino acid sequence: CASSPRDQQFF.

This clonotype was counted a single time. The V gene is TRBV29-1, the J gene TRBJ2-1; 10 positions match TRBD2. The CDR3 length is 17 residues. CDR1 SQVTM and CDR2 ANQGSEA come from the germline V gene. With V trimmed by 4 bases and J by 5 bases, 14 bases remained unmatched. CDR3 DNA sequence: TGCAGCGTTGTTCCAAGCGGGAGGGTGGAGGGACACAATGAGCAGTTCTTC. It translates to CSVVPSGRVEGHNEQFF.

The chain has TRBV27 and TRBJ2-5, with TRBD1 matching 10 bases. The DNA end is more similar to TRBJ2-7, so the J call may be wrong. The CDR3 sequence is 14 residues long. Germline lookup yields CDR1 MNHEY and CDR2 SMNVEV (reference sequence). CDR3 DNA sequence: TGTGCCAGCAGTTCCGGGACAGGGGTTAGCGAGCAGTACTTC. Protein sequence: CASSSGTGVSEQYF.

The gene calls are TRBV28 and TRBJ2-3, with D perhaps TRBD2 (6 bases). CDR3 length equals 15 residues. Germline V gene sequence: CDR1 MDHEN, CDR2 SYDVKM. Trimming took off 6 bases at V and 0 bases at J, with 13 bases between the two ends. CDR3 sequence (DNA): TGTGCCAGCAGCCCTAGCGACTCTAGCACAGATACGCAGTATTTT. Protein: CASSPSDSSTDTQYF.

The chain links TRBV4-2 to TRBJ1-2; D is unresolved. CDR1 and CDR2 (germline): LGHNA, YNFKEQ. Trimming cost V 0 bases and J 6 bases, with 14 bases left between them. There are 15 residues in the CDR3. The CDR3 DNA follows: TGTGCCAGCAGCCAAGATAGCTTCCCGGGGAATGGCTACACCTTC. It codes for CASSQDSFPGNGYTF.

The CDR3 here is CASSLARGATDTQYF. In nucleotides, the CDR3 is TGCGCCAGCAGCTTGGCCCGGGGAGCCACAGATACGCAGTATTTT. The J gene is TRBJ2-3, the V gene TRBV5-1; weak D call: TRBD2 (5 bases). The CDR3 is 15 amino acids. The ends were cut back, 0 bases at V and 2 bases at J, with 10 bases in the middle. Germline assignment: CDR1 SGHRS and CDR2 YFSETQ.

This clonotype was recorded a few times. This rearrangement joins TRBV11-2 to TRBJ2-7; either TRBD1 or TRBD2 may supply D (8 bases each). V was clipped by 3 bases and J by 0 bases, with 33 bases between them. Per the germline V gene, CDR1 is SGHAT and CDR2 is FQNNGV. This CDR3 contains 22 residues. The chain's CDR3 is CASSFDRGRNLVAGTLSYEQYF. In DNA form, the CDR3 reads TGTGCCAGCAGCTTCGACAGGGGTCGGAACTTGGTAGCGGGAACCCTCTCCTACGAGCAGTACTTC.

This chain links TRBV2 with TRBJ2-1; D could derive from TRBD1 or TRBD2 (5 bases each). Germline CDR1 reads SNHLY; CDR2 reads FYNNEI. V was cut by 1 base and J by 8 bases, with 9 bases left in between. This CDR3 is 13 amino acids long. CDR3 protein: CASSEGGVHEQFF. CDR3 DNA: TGTGCCAGCAGTGAAGGAGGGGTACATGAGCAGTTCTTC.

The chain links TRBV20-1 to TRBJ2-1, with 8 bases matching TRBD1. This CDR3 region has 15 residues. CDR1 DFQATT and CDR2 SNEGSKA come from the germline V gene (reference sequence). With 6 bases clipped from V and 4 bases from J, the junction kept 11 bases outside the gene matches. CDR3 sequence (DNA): TGCAGTGCCAGTACTGGACAGGGCAGTTACAATGAGCAGTTCTTC. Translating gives CSASTGQGSYNEQFF.

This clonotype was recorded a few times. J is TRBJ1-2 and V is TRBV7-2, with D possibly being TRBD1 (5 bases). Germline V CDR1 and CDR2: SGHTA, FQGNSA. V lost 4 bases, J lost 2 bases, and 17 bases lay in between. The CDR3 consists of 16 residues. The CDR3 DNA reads TGTGCCAGCAGCTCCCAACCCGGGACGGTGAACTATGGCTACACCTTC. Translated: CASSSQPGTVNYGYTF.

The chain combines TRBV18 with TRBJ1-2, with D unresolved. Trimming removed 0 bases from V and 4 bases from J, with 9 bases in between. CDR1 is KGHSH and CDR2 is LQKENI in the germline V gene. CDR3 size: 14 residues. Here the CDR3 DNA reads TGTGCCAGCTCACCACCCCTGGGAGGCTATGGCTACACCTTC. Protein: CASSPPLGGYGYTF.

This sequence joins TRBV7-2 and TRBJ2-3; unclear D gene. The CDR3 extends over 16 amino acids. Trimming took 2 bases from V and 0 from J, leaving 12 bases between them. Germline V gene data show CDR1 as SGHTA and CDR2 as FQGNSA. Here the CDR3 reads CASSLSRASSTDTQYF. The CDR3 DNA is TGTGCCAGCAGCTTAAGTCGCGCTAGTAGCACAGATACGCAGTATTTT.

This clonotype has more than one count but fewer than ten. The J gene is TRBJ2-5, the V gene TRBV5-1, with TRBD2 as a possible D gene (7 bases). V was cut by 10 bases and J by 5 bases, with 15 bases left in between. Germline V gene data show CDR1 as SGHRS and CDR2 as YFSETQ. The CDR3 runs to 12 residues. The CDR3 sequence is CAGLQGGETQYF. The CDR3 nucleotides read TGCGCCGGATTACAGGGAGGGGAGACCCAGTACTTC.

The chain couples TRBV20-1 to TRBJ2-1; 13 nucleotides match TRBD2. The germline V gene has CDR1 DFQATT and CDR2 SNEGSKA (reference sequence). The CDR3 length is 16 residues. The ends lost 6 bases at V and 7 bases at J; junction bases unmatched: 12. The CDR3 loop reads CSAISPGLAGWNEQFF. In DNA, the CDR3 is TGCAGTGCGATCAGTCCGGGACTAGCGGGATGGAATGAGCAGTTCTTC.

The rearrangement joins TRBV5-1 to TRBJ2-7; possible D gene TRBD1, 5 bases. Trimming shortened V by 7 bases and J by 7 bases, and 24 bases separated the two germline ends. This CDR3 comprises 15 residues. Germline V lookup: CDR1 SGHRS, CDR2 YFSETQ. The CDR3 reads CASSLWGSNAGEQYF. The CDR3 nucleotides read TGCGCCAGCTCCCTTTGGGGCAGTAACGCTGGGGAGCAGTACTTC.

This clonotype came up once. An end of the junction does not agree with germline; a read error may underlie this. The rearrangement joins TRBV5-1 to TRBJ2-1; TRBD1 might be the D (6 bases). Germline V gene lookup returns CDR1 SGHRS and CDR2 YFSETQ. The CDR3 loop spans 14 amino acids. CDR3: CASSPGTLYNERFF. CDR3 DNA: TGCGCCAGCAGCCCGGGGACACTTTACAATGAGCGGTTCTTC.

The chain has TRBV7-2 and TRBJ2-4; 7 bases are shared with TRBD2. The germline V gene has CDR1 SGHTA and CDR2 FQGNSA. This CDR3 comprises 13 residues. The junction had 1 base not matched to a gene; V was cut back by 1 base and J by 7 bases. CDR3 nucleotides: TGTGCCAGCAGCTTAGACGGGGGGAACATTCAGTACTTC. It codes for CASSLDGGNIQYF.

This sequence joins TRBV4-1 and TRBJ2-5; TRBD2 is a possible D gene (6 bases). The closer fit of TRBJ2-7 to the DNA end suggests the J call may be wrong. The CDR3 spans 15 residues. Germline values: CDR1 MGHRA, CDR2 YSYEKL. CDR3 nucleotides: TGCGCCAGCAGCTCTTCGACTAGTGCCCCTCTCGAGCAGTACTTC. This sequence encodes CASSSSTSAPLEQYF.

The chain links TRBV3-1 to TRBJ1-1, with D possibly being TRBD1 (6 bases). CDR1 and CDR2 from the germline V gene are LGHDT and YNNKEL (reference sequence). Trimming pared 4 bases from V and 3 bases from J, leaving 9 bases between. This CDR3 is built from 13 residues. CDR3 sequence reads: CASSPHRDTEAFF. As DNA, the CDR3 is TGTGCCAGCAGCCCACACAGGGACACTGAAGCTTTCTTT.

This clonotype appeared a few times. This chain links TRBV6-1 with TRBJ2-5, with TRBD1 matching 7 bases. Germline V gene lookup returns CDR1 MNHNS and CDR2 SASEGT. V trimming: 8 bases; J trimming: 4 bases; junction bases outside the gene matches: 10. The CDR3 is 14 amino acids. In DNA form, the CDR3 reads TGTGCCAGCTCACAGGGGACCCCTCGAGAGACCCAGTACTTC. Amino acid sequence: CASSQGTPRETQYF.

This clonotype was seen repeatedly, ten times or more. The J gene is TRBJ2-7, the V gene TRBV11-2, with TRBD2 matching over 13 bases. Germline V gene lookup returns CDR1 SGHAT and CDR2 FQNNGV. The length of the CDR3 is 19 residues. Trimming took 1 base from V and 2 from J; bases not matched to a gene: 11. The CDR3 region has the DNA TGTGCCAGCAGCTTAGCCCGGGCCGGGACTAGCGGGGAAACCTACGAGCAGTACTTC. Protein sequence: CASSLARAGTSGETYEQYF.

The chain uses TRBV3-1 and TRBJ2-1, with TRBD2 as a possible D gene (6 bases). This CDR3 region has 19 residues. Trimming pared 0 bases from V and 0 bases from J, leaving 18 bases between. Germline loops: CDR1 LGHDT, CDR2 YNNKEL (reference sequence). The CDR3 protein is CASSQELPNPGVSYNEQFF. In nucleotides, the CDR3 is TGTGCCAGCAGCCAAGAACTTCCTAACCCGGGGGTCTCCTACAATGAGCAGTTCTTC.

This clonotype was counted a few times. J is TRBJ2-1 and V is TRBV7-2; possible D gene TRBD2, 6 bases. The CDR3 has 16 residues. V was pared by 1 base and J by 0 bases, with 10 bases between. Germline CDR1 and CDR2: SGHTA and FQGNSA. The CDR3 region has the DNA TGTGCCAGCAGCTTAGGGGGGGTCGTCTCCTACAATGAGCAGTTCTTC. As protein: CASSLGGVVSYNEQFF.

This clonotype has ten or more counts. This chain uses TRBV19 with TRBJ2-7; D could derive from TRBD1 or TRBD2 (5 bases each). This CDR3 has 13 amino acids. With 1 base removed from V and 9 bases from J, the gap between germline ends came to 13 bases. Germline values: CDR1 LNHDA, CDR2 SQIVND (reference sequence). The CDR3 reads CASSIGEGRRQYF. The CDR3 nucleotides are TGTGCCAGTAGTATAGGAGAGGGGCGGCGGCAGTACTTC.

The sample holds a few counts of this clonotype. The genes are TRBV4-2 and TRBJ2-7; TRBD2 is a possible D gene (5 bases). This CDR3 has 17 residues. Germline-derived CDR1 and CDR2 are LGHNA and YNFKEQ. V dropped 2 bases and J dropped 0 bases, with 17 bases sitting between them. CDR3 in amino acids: CASSQQESGRDSYEQYF. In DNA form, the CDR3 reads TGTGCCAGCAGCCAACAAGAATCGGGTCGGGACTCCTACGAGCAGTACTTC.

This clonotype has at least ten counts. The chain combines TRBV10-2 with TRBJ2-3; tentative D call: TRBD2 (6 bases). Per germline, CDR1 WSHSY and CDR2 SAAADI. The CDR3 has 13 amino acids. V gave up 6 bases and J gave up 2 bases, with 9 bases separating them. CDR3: CASRLANTDTQYF. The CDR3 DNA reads TGCGCCAGCAGACTAGCCAACACAGATACGCAGTATTTT.

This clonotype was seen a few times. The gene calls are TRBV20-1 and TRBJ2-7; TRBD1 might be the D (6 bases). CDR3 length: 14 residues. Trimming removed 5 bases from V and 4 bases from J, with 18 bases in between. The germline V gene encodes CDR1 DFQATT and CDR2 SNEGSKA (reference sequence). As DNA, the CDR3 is TGCAGTGCTGTCTGGATGGGGGCCGGGTACGAGCAGTACTTC. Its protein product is CSAVWMGAGYEQYF.

The CDR3 loop reads CASRLRTSGRAGPPNEQYF. The CDR3 DNA sequence: TGTGCCAGCAGGTTGAGGACTAGCGGGAGGGCCGGCCCTCCCAATGAGCAGTACTTC. This sequence joins TRBV12-3 or TRBV12-4 and TRBJ2-5; 15 nucleotides line up with TRBD2. CDR3 length: 19 amino acids. The junction had 22 bases not matched to a gene; V was cut back by 6 bases and J by 11 bases.

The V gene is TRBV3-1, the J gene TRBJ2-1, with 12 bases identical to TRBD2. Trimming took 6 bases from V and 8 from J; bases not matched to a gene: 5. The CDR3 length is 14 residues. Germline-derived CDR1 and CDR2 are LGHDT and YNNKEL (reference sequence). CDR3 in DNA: TGTGCCAGCAGGACTAGCGGGAGCGCCCATGAGCAGTTCTTC. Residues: CASRTSGSAHEQFF.